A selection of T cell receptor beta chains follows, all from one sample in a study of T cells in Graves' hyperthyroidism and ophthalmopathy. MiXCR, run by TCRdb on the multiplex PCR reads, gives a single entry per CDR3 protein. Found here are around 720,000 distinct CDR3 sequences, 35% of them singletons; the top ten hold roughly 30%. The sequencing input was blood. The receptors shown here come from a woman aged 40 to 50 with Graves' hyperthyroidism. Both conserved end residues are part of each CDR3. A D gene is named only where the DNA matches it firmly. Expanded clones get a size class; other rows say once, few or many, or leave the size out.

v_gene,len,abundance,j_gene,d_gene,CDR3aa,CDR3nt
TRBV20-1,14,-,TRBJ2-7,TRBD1,CSARVTGAQGRQYF,TGCAGTGCTAGAGTTACAGGGGCGCAGGGACGGCAGTACTTC
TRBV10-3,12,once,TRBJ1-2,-,CAIRGANYGYTF,TGTGCCATCAGGGGGGCTAACTATGGCTACACCTTC
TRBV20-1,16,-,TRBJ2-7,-,CSARGGAGAVSYEQYF,TGCAGTGCTAGGGGGGGGGCGGGGGCGGTATCCTACGAGCAGTACTTC
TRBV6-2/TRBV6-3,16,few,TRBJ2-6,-,CASSYSRHSGANVLTF,TGTGCCAGCAGTTACTCTAGACACTCTGGGGCCAACGTCCTGACTTTC
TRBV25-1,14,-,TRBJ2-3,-,CASSDFASTDTQYF,TGTGCCAGCAGTGATTTCGCAAGCACAGATACGCAGTATTTT
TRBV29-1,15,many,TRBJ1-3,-,CSVLGLSGSGNTIYF,TGCAGCGTCCTTGGACTCTCCGGCTCTGGAAACACCATATATTTT
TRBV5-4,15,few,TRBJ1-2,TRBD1,CASSLGGGQNYGYTF,TGTGCCAGCAGCTTGGGAGGGGGCCAAAACTATGGCTACACCTTC
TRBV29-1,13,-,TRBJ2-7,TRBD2,CSLGTSGSYEQYF,TGCAGCTTAGGGACTAGCGGTTCCTACGAGCAGTACTTC
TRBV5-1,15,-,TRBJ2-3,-,CASSFRGETTDTQYF,TGCGCCAGCAGCTTTAGGGGGGAGACCACAGATACGCAGTATTTT
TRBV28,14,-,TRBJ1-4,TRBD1,CASSFLGTGEKLFF,TGTGCCAGCAGTTTCCTCGGGACAGGAGAAAAACTGTTTTTT
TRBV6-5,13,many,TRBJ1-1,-,CASSYSGATEAFF,TGTGCCAGCAGTTACTCGGGGGCCACTGAAGCTTTCTTT
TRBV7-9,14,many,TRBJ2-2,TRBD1,CASSQTGSTGELFF,TGTGCCAGCAGCCAGACAGGGTCCACCGGGGAGCTGTTTTTT
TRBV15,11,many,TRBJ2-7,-,CATGPSYEQYF,TGTGCCACCGGACCTAGCTACGAGCAGTACTTC
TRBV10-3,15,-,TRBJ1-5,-,CASSLQPGGNQPQHF,TGTGCCAGCAGCCTCCAGCCTGGGGGCAATCAGCCCCAGCATTTT
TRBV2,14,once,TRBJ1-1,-,CASSELGRDSEAFF,TGTGCCAGCAGTGAATTAGGGAGGGACTCGGAAGCTTTCTTT